This T cell receptor beta chain is drawn from a study of T cell clusters in autoimmune cytopenias (dated by TCRdb to about 2019). With regard to the full study: Healthy donor controls had a mean age of roughly 51 years and a median age of approximately 61 years, with about half of the roughly 45 female. A median TRB sequencing depth of 50,000 or so reads per sample was reached, and a median of roughly 2,300 distinct TRB clonotypes per sample was obtained. Peripheral blood TRB and IGH repertoires were sequenced in autoimmune cytopenia patients at active disease and during treatment follow-up, alongside healthy, CLL and autoimmune hepatitis controls. The study was designed to test whether a disease-specific immune repertoire signature usable as a blood-based biomarker is carried by autoimmune cytopenia patients. For primary cytopenia, the controls were about two dozen age-matched healthy donors, and for secondary cytopenia, the controls were around 15 age-matched CLL patients. Autoimmune hepatitis repertoires were compared with those of approximately 22 age- and sex-matched healthy donors. Points the paper makes about the study in general: The T cell clusters were only ever defined in silico, so experimental validation of their functional role was still needed. The cluster-lack signature was not observed for secondary cytopenia versus CLL, as the signature was apparently masked by the dominant lymphoma-associated repertoire. The GLIPH analysis suggested a lack of physiological T cell clusters in primary autoimmune cytopenia patients, since 51 clusters were exclusive to healthy donors whereas about 18 were exclusive to patients. TRB repertoire shifts, with less even repertoires observed in secondary cytopenia and CLL, were mostly attributed to lymphoma bias rather than autoimmunity. Compared with active autoimmune hepatitis patients, healthy donors had almost three times as many exclusive TRB clusters, a finding consistent with an autoimmunity-wide signature.

No count is logged; frequency rates this clonotype as medium-sized (0.01 to 0.1%). This receptor's antigen is unknown. Each sample's TRB amplification started from 250 ng of peripheral blood genomic DNA, which corresponds to some 41,000 genome equivalents. TRB rearrangements were amplified by multiplex PCR following a touch-down protocol, with the TRB-A and TRB-B primer pools mixed in one tube. Two consecutive PCR reactions with Phusion HS II polymerase added Illumina adapters and sample indices to the amplicons. The amplicons were gel-purified using the NucleoSpin Gel and PCR Clean-up kit, after which quantification was performed by Qubit and quality was checked on an Agilent 2100 Bioanalyzer. Sequencing of the libraries was done on an Illumina MiSeq with 600-cycle, single-indexed, paired-end runs. Turning to the authors' computational methods: MiXCR version 2.1.12, together with the default MiXCR reference library, was used to align and assemble the TRB reads. Each unique CDR3 nucleotide sequence defined a clone, and only productive sequences with at least two reads were analysed. Repertoire diversity was assessed with alpha-parameterized diversity profiles (alpha 0 to 5), including the Shannon (alpha 1) and Simpson (alpha 2) indices, which were computed with an R script. Combinatorial TRB VJ usage was calculated with the tcR package and was compared between cohorts by principal component analysis performed with ade4. GLIPH clustering of TCRbeta CDR3s was carried out on cohort pairs matched by age and read depth, and cluster frequencies were compared by Wilcoxon test. TCRdb reprocessed the reads, so every CDR3 protein sequence counts as one entry and DNA is not shown. The V and J calls and clone size are TCRdb's, not the authors'. The table for this sample shows more than 7,000 distinct CDR3 sequences. The ten largest clones add up to approximately 24% of the sample.

According to the germline V gene, CDR1 reads SQVTM and CDR2 reads ANQGSEA. CDR3 length: 20 amino acids, cysteine to phenylalanine. No DNA accompanies this entry. The same sample was also studied in work on T cell repertoires in aging, cancer and after chemotherapy. The second study's paper adds: Donors spanned six age groups from 30 or younger to 70 or older, with at least three individuals per group. Control TCR repertoires from healthy donors were recorded across several months to years, and re-sampling revealed clear clonal overlap. In total, the full dataset held 8.9 million or so TCR reads. Untreated patients with hematological or solid cancers showed significantly lower blood TCR diversity and higher clonality than age-matched healthy donors. Declining TCR diversity with age in healthy donors was mainly explained by loss of richness; in cancer patients, loss of evenness also contributed. An increase in median generation probability over the chemotherapy interval was observed in both cancer cohorts, suggesting that the repertoire was reconstituted through rebound thymic output. It was noted by the authors that conclusions about immunological memory after chemotherapy cannot be drawn from the repertoire data. To examine immunoaging and T cell reconstitution after chemotherapy, the study profiled TCR beta repertoires in peripheral blood from healthy donors and cancer patients. The cohort comprised about 220 cancer patients, 85 to 94 with hematological and over 110 with solid cancers, plus 95 healthy donors as a reference group. MiXCR versions 2.12 and 3.0.5 were used to process TRB sequences. The repertoire metrics were Shannon diversity, evenness, clonality (calculated as one minus evenness), and diversity profiles parameterized by alpha from 0 to 5. Generation probabilities of clones in paired pre- and post-chemotherapy samples were computed with the IGoR algorithm.

The rearranged chain carries TRBV29-1 and TRBJ2-6; TCRdb returns TRBD1, unconfirmable since there is no DNA. Sequencing input: peripheral blood. The TCR was taken from a human donor in good health. The CDR3 loop reads CSVEDRGRSGGKSGANVLTF.